A selection of T cell receptor beta chains follows, all from one sample in a study of blood T cell repertoires in COVID-19. Clones were read by immunoSEQ multiplex PCR, and TCRdb kept only the in-frame ones, dropping some. The table lists about 160,000 clones, about 85% of them singletons. Material for sequencing was peripheral blood. Receptors were obtained from a man older than 75 with COVID-19, enrolled during active disease. Each CDR3 is given with its conserved first and last residue. D genes are given only for firm matches. Not all rows give a size; the values are once, few, many and, for expanded clones, a class.

j_call d_call clone_size v_call cdr3_aa cdr3_nt
TRBJ2-2 TRBD1 - TRBV3-1/TRBV3-2 CASSEWTGGRSGTGELFF TGTGCCAGCAGCGAGTGGACAGGGGGCAGATCTGGCACCGGGGAGCTGTTTTTT
TRBJ2-2 - - TRBV6-2/TRBV6-3 CASSLSGQTGELFF TGTGCCAGCAGTCTCTCAGGGCAAACCGGGGAGCTGTTTTTT
TRBJ2-3 TRBD1 - TRBV6-4 CASSARQGDTQYF TGTGCCAGCAGTGCCCGACAGGGGGATACGCAGTATTTT
TRBJ2-5 TRBD1 - TRBV11-2 CASSKQGGDRETQYF TGTGCCAGCAGCAAACAGGGGGGAGATAGAGAGACCCAGTACTTC
TRBJ2-2 - - TRBV5-1 CASRLHSSRNTGELFF TGCGCCAGCAGACTTCATAGTTCCCGGAACACCGGGGAGCTGTTTTTT
TRBJ1-2 TRBD1 - TRBV27 CASSPTGPYGYTF TGTGCCAGCAGCCCGACAGGGCCCTATGGCTACACCTTC
TRBJ1-1 - - TRBV5-1 CASSLGAGANTEAFF TGCGCCAGCAGCTTGGGGGCAGGCGCGAACACTGAAGCTTTCTTT
TRBJ1-5 - - TRBV6-2/TRBV6-3 CASSSRVQDQPQHF TGTGCCAGCAGTTCCAGGGTTCAGGATCAGCCCCAGCATTTT
TRBJ1-1 - once TRBV3-1/TRBV3-2 CASSPLGGSTEAFF TGTGCCAGCAGCCCCCTGGGGGGAAGCACTGAAGCTTTCTTT
TRBJ2-7 - - TRBV7-2 CASSLEAASGNEQYF TGTGCCAGCAGCTTAGAAGCGGCCTCGGGCAACGAGCAGTACTTC
TRBJ2-5 TRBD1 once TRBV7-3 CASSSGTGAGETQYF TGTGCCAGCAGCTCAGGCACAGGGGCCGGTGAGACCCAGTACTTC
TRBJ1-1 - - TRBV11-2 CASSLAVRVHTEAFF TGTGCCAGCAGCTTAGCCGTCAGGGTTCACACTGAAGCTTTCTTT
TRBJ2-3 TRBD2 - TRBV9 CASSVRAGTSTDTQYF TGTGCCAGCAGCGTAAGAGCGGGGACTAGCACAGATACGCAGTATTTT
TRBJ1-6 TRBD1 - TRBV9 CASSNPTGTGANYNSPLHF TGTGCCAGCAGCAATCCCACCGGGACAGGGGCGAACTATAATTCACCCCTCCACTTT
TRBJ1-2 - - TRBV12-3/TRBV12-4 CASNRLTDHGYTF TGTGCCAGCAACCGTCTGACAGATCACGGCTACACCTTC
TRBJ1-2 TRBD1 - TRBV9 CASSLTGGGYGYTF TGTGCCAGCAGTCTTACAGGGGGCGGCTATGGCTACACCTTC
TRBJ2-2 TRBD1 - TRBV9 CASSPRTGPGELFF TGTGCCAGCAGCCCCCGGACAGGGCCCGGGGAGCTGTTTTTT
TRBJ2-3 - once TRBV2 CASRKDRTGRVETTDTQYF TGTGCCAGCAGGAAAGACCGGACAGGGAGGGTCGAAACCACAGATACGCAGTATTTT
TRBJ2-7 - - TRBV5-3 CARRPEPGSYEQYF TGTGCCAGAAGACCAGAACCAGGATCCTACGAGCAGTACTTC
TRBJ1-4 TRBD1 - TRBV19 CASRRGQGVGEKLFF TGTGCCAGTAGAAGAGGACAGGGTGTCGGGGAAAAACTGTTTTTT
TRBJ1-4 - - TRBV18 CASSPPSRGGEKLFF TGTGCCAGCTCACCACCATCAAGGGGAGGAGAAAAACTGTTTTTT
TRBJ2-1 - few TRBV2 CASSRLTQRMDEQFF TGTGCCAGCAGTAGGTTAACCCAGCGGATGGATGAGCAGTTCTTC
TRBJ1-4 TRBD1 - TRBV5-1 CASSNTGGWGEKLFF TGCGCCAGCAGCAACACAGGGGGCTGGGGGGAAAAACTGTTTTTT
TRBJ1-1 TRBD1 - TRBV6-5 CASRDRDTEAFF TGTGCCAGCAGAGACAGGGACACTGAAGCTTTCTTT
TRBJ2-4 TRBD1 - TRBV6-5 CASRGQGKGKNIQYF TGTGCCAGCAGGGGACAGGGGAAAGGCAAAAACATTCAGTACTTC
TRBJ2-5 TRBD1 - TRBV2 CASRAGTAQETQYF TGTGCCAGCAGGGCCGGGACAGCGCAAGAGACCCAGTACTTC
TRBJ2-7 TRBD1 - TRBV24-1 CATRRGTGTYEQYF TGTGCCACCAGGCGAGGGACAGGGACCTACGAGCAGTACTTC
TRBJ2-7 - - TRBV7-8 CASSRVGRGPTYEQYF TGTGCCAGCAGCCGAGTGGGGCGGGGGCCTACCTACGAGCAGTACTTC
TRBJ2-7 TRBD1 - TRBV10-3 CATAGTGWYEQYF TGTGCCACGGCTGGGACAGGGTGGTACGAGCAGTACTTC